Below, 12 T cell receptor beta chains from the same sample are listed, as sequenced in a study of regulatory T cells in long-lasting Graves disease. Building the TCR beta libraries relied on iRepertoire HTBI primers, and CDR3 regions underwent Arm-PCR. MiXCR, applied by TCRdb to the multiplex PCR reads, yields one record per CDR3 protein. This sample has roughly 430,000 distinct CDR3 sequences, with around a fifth found just once. Time point reported: persistent/refractory GD, antithyroid drugs over 5 years with positive TRAb. PBMCs provided the RNA from which the TCR library was made. The sample here was peripheral blood mononuclear cells (PBMCs), taken when the disease was refractory, from a patient treated with antithyroid drugs. The source of these receptors is a female donor with Graves disease.

This clonotype has at least ten counts. J is TRBJ1-2 and V is TRBV27; D is ambiguous. CDR1 MNHEY and CDR2 SMNVEV come from the germline V gene (reference sequence). Deletions cut 3 bases from V and 8 bases from J, with 19 bases between. The CDR3 sequence is 15 residues long. CDR3 sequence reads: CASSFSPEGTRGYTF. CDR3 nucleotide sequence: TGTGCCAGCAGTTTTTCACCCGAGGGTACGCGCGGCTACACCTTC.

There are many counts of this clonotype. The chain employs TRBV20-1 and TRBJ2-5; 12 bases line up with TRBD1. The CDR3 loop spans 14 amino acids. Trimming at V came to 6 bases and at J to 3 bases, leaving 5 bases not matched to a gene. Germline V gene data show CDR1 as DFQATT and CDR2 as SNEGSKA (reference sequence). The chain's CDR3 is CSALGTGGEETQYF. The CDR3, as DNA: TGCAGTGCCCTGGGGACAGGGGGCGAAGAGACCCAGTACTTC.

The sample holds many counts of this clonotype. The chain combines TRBV2 with TRBJ2-7; D not resolved. The CDR3 has 11 amino acids. With 7 bases removed from V and 8 bases from J, the gap between germline ends came to 12 bases. Germline V gene data show CDR1 as SNHLY and CDR2 as FYNNEI. DNA for the CDR3: TGTGCCAGCACCGAACGGCGGAAGCAGTACTTC. This encodes CASTERRKQYF.

The rearrangement links TRBV6-9 to TRBJ2-2, with D unclear. Trimming shortened V by 3 bases and J by 2 bases, and 10 bases separated the two germline ends. CDR1 and CDR2 (germline): MNHGY, SVAAGI. This CDR3 is 15 amino acids long. The CDR3 DNA sequence: TGTGCCAGCAGTTACATGACTCCAAACACCGGGGAGCTGTTTTTT. This gives the protein CASSYMTPNTGELFF.

This clonotype has at least ten counts. The gene calls are TRBV6-1 and TRBJ1-2; D gene unclear. The V gene's germline CDR1 is MNHNS and CDR2 SASEGT. V dropped 6 bases and J dropped 9 bases, with 17 bases sitting between them. CDR3 length: 13 residues. Here the CDR3 DNA reads TGTGCCAGCAGCCCGGGCAGAATCGAACGCTACACCTTC. This codes for CASSPGRIERYTF.

The chain uses TRBV2 and TRBJ1-3; possible D gene TRBD1, 5 bases. The V and J ends lost 5 bases and 2 bases respectively, with 10 bases between them. The CDR3 totals 14 residues. The germline CDR1 and CDR2 sequences are SNHLY and FYNNEI. The CDR3 DNA is TGTGCCAGCAGTTACCTGGGGCCTGGAAACACCATATATTTT. This translates into CASSYLGPGNTIYF.

This clonotype was recorded at least ten times. The V call is TRBV30, the J call TRBJ2-7; a weak D match, TRBD2 (6 bases). CDR1 is GTSNPN, CDR2 SVGIG, per germline (reference sequence). V lost 3 bases and J 7 bases, leaving 13 bases between the germline ends. There are 12 residues in the CDR3. The CDR3 sequence is CAWSLRGAEQYF. As DNA, the CDR3 is TGTGCCTGGAGCTTGCGGGGTGCGGAGCAGTACTTC.

This clonotype was picked up many times. The J gene is TRBJ2-7, the V gene TRBV6-5; the D gene is possibly TRBD2 (5 bases). This CDR3 contains 14 residues. Germline CDR1 MNHEY, CDR2 SVGAGI. V dropped 0 bases and J dropped 12 bases, with 18 bases sitting between them. The CDR3 DNA sequence: TGTGCCAGCAGTTACTCGATTCTAGAGGGCTCAAGGTACTTC. This translates into CASSYSILEGSRYF.

Comments on this clonotype: This may come from a read error, since a much larger clone is one base off. The CDR3 nucleotides read TGTGCCAGCAGTTTGAGTCCAGTGGGTAGTCAGCCCCAGCATTTT. Translated: CASSLSPVGSQPQHF. The genes are TRBV28 and TRBJ1-5; D is uncertain. Germline V lookup: CDR1 MDHEN, CDR2 SYDVKM. The V end lost 3 bases, the J end lost 6 bases, and 15 bases lay between the germline ends. This CDR3 has 15 residues. Based on the CDR3 plus reference TRBV28 and TRBJ1-5, the full variable domain is DVKVTQSSRYLVKRTGEKVFLECVQDMDHENMFWYRQDPGLGLRLIYFSYDVKMKEKGDIPEGYSVSREKKERFSLILESASTNQTSMYLCASSLSPVGSQPQHFGDGTRLSIL.

This clonotype was seen a handful of times. The junction does not match germline at one end; this may be a read error. J is TRBJ1-2 and V is TRBV20-1; no reliable D call. From germline, CDR1 is DFQATT and CDR2 SNEGSKA (reference sequence). This CDR3 has 12 residues. CDR3 protein: CSAREGRLRYTF. CDR3 nucleotides: TGCAGTGCTCGAGAGGGTCGGCTTCGCTACACCTTC.

V usage is TRBV6-1 and J usage is TRBJ2-1, with a tentative D call TRBD1 (5 bases). The CDR3 contains 13 residues. Germline CDR1 is MNHNS and CDR2 is SASEGT. Trimming shortened V by 3 bases and J by 9 bases, and 12 bases separated the two germline ends. The DNA for the CDR3 is TGTGCCAGCAGTGACTTCGTTAGGGGTGAGCAGTTCTTC. It specifies CASSDFVRGEQFF.

The sample holds many counts of this clonotype. The chain has TRBV28 and TRBJ1-5; weak D call: TRBD1 (6 bases). CDR3 size: 17 residues. The V gene's germline CDR1 is MDHEN and CDR2 SYDVKM. Between the trimmed V and J ends, which lost 1 base and 3 bases, there was a span of 16 bases. The CDR3 region is CASSLSGGTYVNQPQHF. In DNA, the CDR3 is TGTGCCAGCAGTTTATCCGGGGGCACGTACGTCAATCAGCCCCAGCATTTT.